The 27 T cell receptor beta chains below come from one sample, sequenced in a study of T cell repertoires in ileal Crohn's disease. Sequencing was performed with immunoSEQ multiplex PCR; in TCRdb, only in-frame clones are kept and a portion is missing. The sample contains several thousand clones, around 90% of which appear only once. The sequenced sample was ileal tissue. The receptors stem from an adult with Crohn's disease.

CDR3 coding DNA: TGTGCCAGCTCAGACAGCGAGGGAGGTGAAGCTTTCTTT. It codes for CASSDSEGGEAFF. The chain joins TRBV2 to TRBJ1-1, with a tentative D call TRBD1 (5 bases). The CDR3 is 13 amino acids. Germline lookup yields CDR1 SNHLY and CDR2 FYNNEI. V was clipped by 8 bases and J by 7 bases, with 17 bases between them. Variable domain in full (rest from reference TRBV2 and TRBJ1-1): EPEVTQTPSHQVTQMGQEVILRCVPISNHLYFYWYRQILGQKVEFLVSFYNNEISEKSEIFDDQFSVERPDGSNFTLKIRSTKLEDSAMYFCASSDSEGGEAFFGQGTRLTVV.

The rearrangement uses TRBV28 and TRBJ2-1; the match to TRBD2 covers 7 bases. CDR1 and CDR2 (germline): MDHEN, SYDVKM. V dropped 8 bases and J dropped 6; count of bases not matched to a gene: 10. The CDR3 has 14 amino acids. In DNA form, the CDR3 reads TGTGCCAGCTTAGGTCTAGCGGACCGCAATGAGCAGTTCTTC. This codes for CASLGLADRNEQFF.

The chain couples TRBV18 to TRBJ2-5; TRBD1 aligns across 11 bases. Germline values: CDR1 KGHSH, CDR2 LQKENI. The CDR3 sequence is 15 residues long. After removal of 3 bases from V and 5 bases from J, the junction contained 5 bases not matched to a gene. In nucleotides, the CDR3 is TGTGCCAGCTCACCGGGGACAGGGGGAGGGGAGACCCAGTACTTC. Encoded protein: CASSPGTGGGETQYF.

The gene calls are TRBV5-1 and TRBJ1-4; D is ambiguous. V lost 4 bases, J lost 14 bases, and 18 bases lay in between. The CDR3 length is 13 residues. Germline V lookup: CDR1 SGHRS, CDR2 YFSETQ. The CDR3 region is CASSNTGLSGLFF. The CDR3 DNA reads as TGCGCCAGCAGCAATACCGGGTTATCGGGGCTGTTTTTT.

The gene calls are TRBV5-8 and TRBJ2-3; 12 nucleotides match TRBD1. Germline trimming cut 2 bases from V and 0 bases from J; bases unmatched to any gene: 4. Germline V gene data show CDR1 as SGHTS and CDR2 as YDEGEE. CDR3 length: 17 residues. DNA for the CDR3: TGTGCCAGCAGCTTTCGGGACAGGGGGCGAAGCACAGATACGCAGTATTTT. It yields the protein CASSFRDRGRSTDTQYF. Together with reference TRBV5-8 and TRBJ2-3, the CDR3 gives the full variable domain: EAGVTQSPTHLIKTRGQQATLRCSPISGHTSVYWYQQALGLGLQFLLWYDEGEERNRGNFPPRFSGRQFPNYSSELNVNALELEDSALYLCASSFRDRGRSTDTQYFGPGTRLTVL.

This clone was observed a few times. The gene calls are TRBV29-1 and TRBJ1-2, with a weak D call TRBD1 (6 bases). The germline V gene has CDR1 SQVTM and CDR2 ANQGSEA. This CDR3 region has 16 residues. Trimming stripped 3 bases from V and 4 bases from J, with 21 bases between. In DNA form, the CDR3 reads TGCAGCGTTGAGTCCCGTGGGCAGGGGATCCCCTATGGCTACACCTTC. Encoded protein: CSVESRGQGIPYGYTF. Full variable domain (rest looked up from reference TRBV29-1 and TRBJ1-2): SAVISQKPSRDICQRGTSLTIQCQVDSQVTMMFWYRQQPGQSLTLIATANQGSEATYESGFVIDKFPISRPNLTFSTLTVSNMSPEDSSIYLCSVESRGQGIPYGYTFGSGTRLTVV.

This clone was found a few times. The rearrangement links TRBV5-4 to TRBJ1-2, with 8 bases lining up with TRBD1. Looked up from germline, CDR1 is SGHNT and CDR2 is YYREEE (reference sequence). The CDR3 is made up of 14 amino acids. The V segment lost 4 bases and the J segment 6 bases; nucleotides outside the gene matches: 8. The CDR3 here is CASSTPDRANGYTF. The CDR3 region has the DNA TGTGCCAGCAGCACCCCGGACAGGGCGAATGGCTACACCTTC.

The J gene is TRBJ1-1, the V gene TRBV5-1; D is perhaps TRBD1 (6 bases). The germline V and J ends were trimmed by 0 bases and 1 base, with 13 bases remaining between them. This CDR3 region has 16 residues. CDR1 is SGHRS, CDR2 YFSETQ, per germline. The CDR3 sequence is CASSLGTLTGNTEAFF. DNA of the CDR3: TGCGCCAGCAGCTTGGGGACGTTGACAGGGAACACTGAAGCTTTCTTT.

The CDR3 DNA reads TGTGCCAGCAGCTCAGACAGGGGTTATTCACCCCTCCACTTT. Protein product: CASSSDRGYSPLHF. The chain has TRBV5-4 and TRBJ1-6; TRBD1 agrees at 8 bases. V was clipped by 3 bases and J by 8 bases; unmatched bases: 4. Germline V gives CDR1 SGHNT, CDR2 YYREEE (reference sequence). There are 14 residues in the CDR3.

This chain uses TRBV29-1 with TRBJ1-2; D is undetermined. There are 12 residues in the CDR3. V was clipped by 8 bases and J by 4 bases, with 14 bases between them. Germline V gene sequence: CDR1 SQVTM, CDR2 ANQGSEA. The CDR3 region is CSPRERVYGYTF. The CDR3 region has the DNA TGCAGCCCCCGGGAGCGGGTCTATGGCTACACCTTC.

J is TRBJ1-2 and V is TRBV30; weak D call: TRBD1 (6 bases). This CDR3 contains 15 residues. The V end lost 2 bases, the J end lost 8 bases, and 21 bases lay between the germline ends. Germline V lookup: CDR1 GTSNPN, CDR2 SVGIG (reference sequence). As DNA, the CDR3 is TGTGCCTGGAGTAAAGGGGACAAGGGAAGGGCAGGCTACACCTTC. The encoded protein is CAWSKGDKGRAGYTF.

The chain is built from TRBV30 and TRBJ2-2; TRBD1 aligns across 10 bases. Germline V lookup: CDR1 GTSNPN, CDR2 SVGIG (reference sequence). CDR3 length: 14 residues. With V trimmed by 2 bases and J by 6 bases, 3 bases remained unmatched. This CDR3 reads CAWSRGQGSGELFF. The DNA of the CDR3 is TGTGCCTGGAGTAGGGGACAGGGGTCCGGGGAGCTGTTTTTT.

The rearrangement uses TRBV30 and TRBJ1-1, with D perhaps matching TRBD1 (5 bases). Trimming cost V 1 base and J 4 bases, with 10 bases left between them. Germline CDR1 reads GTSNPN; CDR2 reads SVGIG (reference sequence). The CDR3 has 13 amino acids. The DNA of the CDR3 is TGTGCCTGGAGTGCCAGGGTGGGCACTGAAGCTTTCTTT. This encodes CAWSARVGTEAFF.

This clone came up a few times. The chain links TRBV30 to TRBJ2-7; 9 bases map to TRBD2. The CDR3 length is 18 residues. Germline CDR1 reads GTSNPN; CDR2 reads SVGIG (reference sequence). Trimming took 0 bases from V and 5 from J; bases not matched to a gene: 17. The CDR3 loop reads CAWSVNFARGGLDNEQYF. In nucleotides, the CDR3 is TGTGCCTGGAGTGTAAACTTTGCGCGGGGGGGCCTAGACAACGAGCAGTACTTC.

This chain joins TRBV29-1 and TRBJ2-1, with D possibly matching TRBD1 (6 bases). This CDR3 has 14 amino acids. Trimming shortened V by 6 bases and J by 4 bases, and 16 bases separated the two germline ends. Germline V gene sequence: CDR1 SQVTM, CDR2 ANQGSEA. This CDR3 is CSVRWGRGYNEQFF. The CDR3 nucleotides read TGCAGCGTCAGATGGGGCAGGGGTTACAATGAGCAGTTCTTC.

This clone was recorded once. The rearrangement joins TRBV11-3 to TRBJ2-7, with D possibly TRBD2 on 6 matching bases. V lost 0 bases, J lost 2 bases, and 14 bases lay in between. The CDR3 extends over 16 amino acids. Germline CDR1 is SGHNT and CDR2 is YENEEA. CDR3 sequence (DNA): TGTGCCAGCAGCTTAGAAGGGGAGGATGGTCCCTACGAGCAGTACTTC. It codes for CASSLEGEDGPYEQYF.

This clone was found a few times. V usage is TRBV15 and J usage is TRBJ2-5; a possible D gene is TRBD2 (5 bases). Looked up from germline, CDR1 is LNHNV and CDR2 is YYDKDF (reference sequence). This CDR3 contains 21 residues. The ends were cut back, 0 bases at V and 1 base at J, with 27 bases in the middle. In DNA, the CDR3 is TGTGCCACCAGCAGAGATCGAAGGGTGGGCAGGCTCGGGGTATTCCAAGAGACCCAGTACTTC. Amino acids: CATSRDRRVGRLGVFQETQYF.

CDR3 sequence reads: CASSPGHSNQPQHF. The DNA for the CDR3 is TGTGCCAGTAGTCCGGGACATAGCAATCAGCCCCAGCATTTT. V gene TRBV19 combines with J gene TRBJ1-5; tentatively, D is TRBD1 (6 bases). Germline lookup yields CDR1 LNHDA and CDR2 SQIVND (reference sequence). Trimming pared 5 bases from V and 0 bases from J, leaving 8 bases between. The CDR3 sequence is 14 residues long.

Written as DNA, the CDR3 is TGTGCCAGCAGCCAATATTCAGAAGAGACCCAGTACTTC. This encodes CASSQYSEETQYF. This chain links TRBV16 with TRBJ2-5; D gene ambiguous. Germline V gene sequence: CDR1 KGHSY, CDR2 FQNENV. Trimming stripped 1 base from V and 3 bases from J, with 6 bases between. CDR3 length equals 13 residues.

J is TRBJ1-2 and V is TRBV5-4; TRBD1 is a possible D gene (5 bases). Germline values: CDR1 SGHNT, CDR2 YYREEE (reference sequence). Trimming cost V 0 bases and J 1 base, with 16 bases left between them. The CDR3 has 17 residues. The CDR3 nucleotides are TGTGCCAGCAGCTTGGGGGGAGGGACGATTTATAACTATGGCTACACCTTC. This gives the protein CASSLGGGTIYNYGYTF.

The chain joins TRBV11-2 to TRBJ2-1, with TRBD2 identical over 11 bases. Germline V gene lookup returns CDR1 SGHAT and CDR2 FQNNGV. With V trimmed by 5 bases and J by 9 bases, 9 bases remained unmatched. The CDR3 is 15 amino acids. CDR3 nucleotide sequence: TGTGCCAGCAGCCCAGATAGCGGGGGGGCCCGTGAGCAGTTCTTC. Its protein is CASSPDSGGAREQFF.

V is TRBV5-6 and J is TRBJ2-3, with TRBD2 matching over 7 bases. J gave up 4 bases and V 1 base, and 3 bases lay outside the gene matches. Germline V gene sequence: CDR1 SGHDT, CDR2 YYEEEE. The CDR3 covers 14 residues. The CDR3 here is CASSLFGGADTQYF. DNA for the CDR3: TGTGCCAGCAGCTTGTTTGGGGGGGCAGATACGCAGTATTTT.

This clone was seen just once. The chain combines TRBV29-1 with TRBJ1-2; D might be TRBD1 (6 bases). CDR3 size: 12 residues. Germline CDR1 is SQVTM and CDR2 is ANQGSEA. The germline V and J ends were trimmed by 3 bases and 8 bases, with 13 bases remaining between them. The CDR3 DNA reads TGCAGCGTTGATCCAGGGGTGAGGGGCTACACCTTC. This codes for CSVDPGVRGYTF. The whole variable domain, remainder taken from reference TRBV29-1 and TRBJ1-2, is SAVISQKPSRDICQRGTSLTIQCQVDSQVTMMFWYRQQPGQSLTLIATANQGSEATYESGFVIDKFPISRPNLTFSTLTVSNMSPEDSSIYLCSVDPGVRGYTFGSGTRLTVV.

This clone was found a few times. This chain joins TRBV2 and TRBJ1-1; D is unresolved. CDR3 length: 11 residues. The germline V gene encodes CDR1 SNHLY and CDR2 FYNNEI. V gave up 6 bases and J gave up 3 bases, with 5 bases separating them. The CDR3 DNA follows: TGTGCCAGCAGGAGGGACACTGAAGCTTTCTTT. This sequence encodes CASRRDTEAFF.

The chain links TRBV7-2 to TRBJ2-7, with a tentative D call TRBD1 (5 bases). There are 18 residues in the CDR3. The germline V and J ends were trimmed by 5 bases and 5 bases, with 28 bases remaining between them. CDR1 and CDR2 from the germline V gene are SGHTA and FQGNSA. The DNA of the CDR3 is TGTGCCAGCAGCAATTACCGTAGGGGCGTTTCCATAGTGGACGAGCAGTACTTC. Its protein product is CASSNYRRGVSIVDEQYF.

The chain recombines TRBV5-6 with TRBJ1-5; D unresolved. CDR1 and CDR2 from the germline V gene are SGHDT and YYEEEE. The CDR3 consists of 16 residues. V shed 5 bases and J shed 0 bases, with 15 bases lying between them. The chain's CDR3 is CASSWWQKNSNQPQHF. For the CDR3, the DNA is TGTGCCAGCAGTTGGTGGCAGAAAAATAGCAATCAGCCCCAGCATTTT.

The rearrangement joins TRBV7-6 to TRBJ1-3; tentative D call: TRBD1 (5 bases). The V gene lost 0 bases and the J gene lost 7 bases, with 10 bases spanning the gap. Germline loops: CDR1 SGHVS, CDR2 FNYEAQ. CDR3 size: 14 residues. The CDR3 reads CASSLASGWNTIYF. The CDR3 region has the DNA TGTGCCAGCAGCTTAGCCTCAGGGTGGAACACCATATATTTT.